This TCR beta chain was obtained from a study of human T cells and chemical hapten exposure. Study at large: DPC at 2% was the sensitizing agent, placed on roughly 2 cm by roughly 2 cm of upper inner arm skin. The variation in per-sample TCR yields arose mainly from small differences in pooled library volumes.

TCRdb analysed the RACE reads with MiXCR anew, one entry per CDR3 protein. The sample yields approximately 340,000 distinct CDR3 sequences, around 7% seen once. The junction had 6 bases not matched to a gene; V was cut back by 2 bases and J by 2 bases. The CDR3 consists of 15 residues. Time point reported: patch test 1, 2 weeks after DPC sensitization. Treatment of the sample: therapeutic diphenylcyclopropenone sensitization with weekly scalp DPC. The study extracted total RNA from unfractionated whole blood. The sample here was whole blood, taken in connection with sensitization to the hapten diphenylcyclopropenone (DPC). The receptor was isolated from a woman between 18 and 29 years old with alopecia areata. Some clones in this sample may be carry-over from other donors' samples. V and J are TRBV12-3 or TRBV12-4 and TRBJ2-7, with TRBD1 identical over 7 bases. CDR3 in DNA: TGTGCCAGCAGTTTAAGGGCAGGGGGTACCTACGAGCAGTACTTC. It is translated as CASSLRAGGTYEQYF.